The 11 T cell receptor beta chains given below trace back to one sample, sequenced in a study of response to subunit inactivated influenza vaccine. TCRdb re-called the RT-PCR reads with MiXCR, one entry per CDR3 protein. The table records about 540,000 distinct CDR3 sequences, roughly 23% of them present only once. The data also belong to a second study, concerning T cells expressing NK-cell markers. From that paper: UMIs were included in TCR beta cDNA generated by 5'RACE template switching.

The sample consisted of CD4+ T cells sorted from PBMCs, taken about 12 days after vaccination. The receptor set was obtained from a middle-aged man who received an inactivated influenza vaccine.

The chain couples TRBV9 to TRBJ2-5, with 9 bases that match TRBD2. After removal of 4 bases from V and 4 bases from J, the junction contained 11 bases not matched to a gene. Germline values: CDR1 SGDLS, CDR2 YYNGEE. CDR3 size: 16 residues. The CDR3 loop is CASSLAGLASSETQYF. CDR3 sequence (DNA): TGTGCCAGCAGCCTAGCGGGACTAGCAAGCTCAGAGACCCAGTACTTC.

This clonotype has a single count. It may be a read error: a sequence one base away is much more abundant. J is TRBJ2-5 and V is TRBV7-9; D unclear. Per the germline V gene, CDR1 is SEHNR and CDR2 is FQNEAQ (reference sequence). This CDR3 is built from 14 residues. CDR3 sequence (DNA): TGTTCCAGCAGCTTAGGAACAGACCAAGAGACCCAGTACTTC. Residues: CSSSLGTDQETQYF.

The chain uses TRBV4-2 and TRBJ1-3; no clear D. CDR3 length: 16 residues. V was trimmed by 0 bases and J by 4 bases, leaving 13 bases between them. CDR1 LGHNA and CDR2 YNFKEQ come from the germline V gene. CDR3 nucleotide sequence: TGTGCCAGCAGCCAAGATCTGACTTCTGGCGGAAACACCATATATTTT. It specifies CASSQDLTSGGNTIYF.

The CDR3 protein is CASSRREAAEAFF. For the CDR3, the DNA is TGTGCCAGCAGTCGACGTGAAGCGGCTGAAGCTTTCTTT. The J gene is TRBJ1-1, the V gene TRBV6-1, with D unresolved. CDR1 MNHNS and CDR2 SASEGT come from the germline V gene. The CDR3 consists of 13 residues. The ends were cut back, 5 bases at V and 6 bases at J, with 13 bases in the middle.

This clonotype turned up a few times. The CDR3 here is CASTDGTATNEKLFF. The CDR3 DNA reads as TGTGCCAGCACCGACGGGACAGCAACTAATGAAAAACTGTTTTTT. V and J are TRBV12-3 or TRBV12-4 and TRBJ1-4; 7 bases agree with TRBD1. The CDR3 spans 15 residues. V shed 7 bases and J 0 bases; nucleotides not matched to a gene: 5.

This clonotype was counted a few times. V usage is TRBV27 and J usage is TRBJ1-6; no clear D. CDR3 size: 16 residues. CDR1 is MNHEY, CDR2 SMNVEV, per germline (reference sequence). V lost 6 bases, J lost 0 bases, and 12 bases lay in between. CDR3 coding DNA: TGTGCCAGCAGGAGAGAGGGCACCTCCTATAATTCACCCCTCCACTTT. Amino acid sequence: CASRREGTSYNSPLHF.

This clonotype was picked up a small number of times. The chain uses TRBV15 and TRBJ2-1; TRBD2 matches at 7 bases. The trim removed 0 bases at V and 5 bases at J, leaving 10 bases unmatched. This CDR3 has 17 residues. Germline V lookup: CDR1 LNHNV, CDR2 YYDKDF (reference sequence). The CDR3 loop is CATSREMYPSGHNEQFF. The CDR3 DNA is TGTGCCACCAGCAGAGAGATGTATCCTAGCGGTCACAATGAGCAGTTCTTC.

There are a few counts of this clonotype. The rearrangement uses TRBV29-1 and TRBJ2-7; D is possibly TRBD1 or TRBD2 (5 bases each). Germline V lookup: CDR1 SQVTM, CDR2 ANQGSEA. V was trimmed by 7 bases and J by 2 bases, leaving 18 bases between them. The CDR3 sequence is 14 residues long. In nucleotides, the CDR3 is TGCAGCGCCGGACCCGGGACGGAAGCCTACGAGCAGTACTTC. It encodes CSAGPGTEAYEQYF.

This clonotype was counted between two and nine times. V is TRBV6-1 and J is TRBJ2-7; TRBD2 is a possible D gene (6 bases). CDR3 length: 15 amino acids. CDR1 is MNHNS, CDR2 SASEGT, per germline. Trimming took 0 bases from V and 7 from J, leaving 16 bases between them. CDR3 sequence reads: CASSEAVGGSEEQYF. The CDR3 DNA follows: TGTGCCAGCAGTGAAGCTGTCGGGGGTTCGGAAGAGCAGTACTTC.

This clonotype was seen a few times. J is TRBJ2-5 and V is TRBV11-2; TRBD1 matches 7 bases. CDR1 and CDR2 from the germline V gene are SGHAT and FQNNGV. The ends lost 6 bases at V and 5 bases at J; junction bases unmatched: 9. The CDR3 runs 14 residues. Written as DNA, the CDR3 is TGTGCCAGCAGGCGCCAACAGGGGCAGGAGACCCAGTACTTC. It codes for CASRRQQGQETQYF.

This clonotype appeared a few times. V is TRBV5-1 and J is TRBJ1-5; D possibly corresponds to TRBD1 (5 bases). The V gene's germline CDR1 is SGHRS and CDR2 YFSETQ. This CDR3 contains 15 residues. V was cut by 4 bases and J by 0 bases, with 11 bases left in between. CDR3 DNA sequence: TGCGCCAGCAGCCCCGGACACAATAGCAATCAGCCCCAGCATTTT. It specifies CASSPGHNSNQPQHF.